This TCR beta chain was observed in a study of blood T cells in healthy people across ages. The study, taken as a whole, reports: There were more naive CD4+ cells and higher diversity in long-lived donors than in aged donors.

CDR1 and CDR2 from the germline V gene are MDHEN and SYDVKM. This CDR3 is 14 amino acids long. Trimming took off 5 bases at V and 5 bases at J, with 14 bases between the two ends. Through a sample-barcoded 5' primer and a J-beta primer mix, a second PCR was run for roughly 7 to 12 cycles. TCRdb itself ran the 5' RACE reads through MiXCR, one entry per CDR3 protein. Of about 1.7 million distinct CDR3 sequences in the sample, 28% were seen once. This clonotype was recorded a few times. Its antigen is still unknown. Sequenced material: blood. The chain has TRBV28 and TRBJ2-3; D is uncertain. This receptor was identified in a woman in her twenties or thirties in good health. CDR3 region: CASSPLGWRDTQYF. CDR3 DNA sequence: TGTGCCAGCAGTCCCCTAGGGTGGCGAGATACGCAGTATTTT.